These 15 T cell receptor beta chains were sequenced from one sample in a study of T-cell memory formation after mild COVID-19. One entry per CDR3 protein results from TCRdb running MiXCR on the 5' RACE reads. The repertoire has approximately 250,000 distinct CDR3 sequences, approximately 15% of them found once; the top ten carry 2.1%. Sequences were obtained from PBMCs or a T cell subset sorted from them (not recorded which). All receptors derive from an adult woman who had mild COVID-19 (a few samples of this study predate the infection). Cell type and time point are not known.

This clonotype was counted only a few times. The gene calls are TRBV30 and TRBJ2-5; D is ambiguous. Between the trimmed V and J ends, which lost 5 bases and 5 bases, there was a span of 9 bases. The length of the CDR3 is 11 residues. Germline values: CDR1 GTSNPN, CDR2 SVGIG (reference sequence). In DNA form, the CDR3 reads TGTGCCTGGCGACTCGGGGAGACCCAGTACTTC. Residues: CAWRLGETQYF.

This clonotype was found a few times. J is TRBJ2-5 and V is TRBV5-1; 7 nucleotides line up with TRBD1. Germline CDR1 reads SGHRS; CDR2 reads YFSETQ. The CDR3 runs to 13 residues. With V trimmed by 2 bases and J by 3 bases, 1 base remained unmatched. Written as DNA, the CDR3 is TGCGCCAGCAGCTTCGGGACAGAAGAGACCCAGTACTTC. The encoded protein is CASSFGTEETQYF. Full variable domain (missing parts from reference TRBV5-1 and TRBJ2-5): KAGVTQTPRYLIKTRGQQVTLSCSPISGHRSVSWYQQTPGQGLQFLFEYFSETQRNKGNFPGRFSGRQFSNSRSEMNVSTLELGDSALYLCASSFGTEETQYFGPGTRLLVL.

This clonotype came up many times. V gene TRBV4-2 combines with J gene TRBJ2-3, with D unclear. CDR3 length equals 15 residues. Germline V gene sequence: CDR1 LGHNA, CDR2 YNFKEQ. Trimming removed 0 bases at V and 1 base at J, with 8 bases between. The CDR3 region has the DNA TGTGCCAGCAGCCAAGAAGGCATAGGCACAGATACGCAGTATTTT. This encodes CASSQEGIGTDTQYF.

This clonotype appeared once. V and J are TRBV24-1 and TRBJ2-1; D tentatively reads TRBD1 or TRBD2 (5 bases each). The V gene's germline CDR1 is KGHDR and CDR2 SFDVKD. V lost 9 bases and J lost 0, with 17 bases in between. The CDR3 is made up of 16 amino acids. The CDR3 region has the DNA TGTGCCACCCGGGGCCGGAATGTTAGCTCCTACAATGAGCAGTTCTTC. Amino acid sequence: CATRGRNVSSYNEQFF.

The chain uses TRBV7-9 and TRBJ1-3, with 8 bases identical to TRBD1. This CDR3 region has 16 residues. Germline V gives CDR1 SEHNR, CDR2 FQNEAQ (reference sequence). The J segment lost 0 bases and the V segment lost 7 bases, leaving 8 bases of the junction unmatched. This chain's CDR3 is CASTSGQVRSGNTIYF. In DNA form, the CDR3 reads TGTGCCAGCACCTCGGGACAGGTCCGCTCTGGAAACACCATATATTTT.

This clonotype was picked up a small number of times. The chain combines TRBV7-2 with TRBJ2-1, with D perhaps matching TRBD2 (5 bases). The CDR3 covers 15 residues. The germline V gene has CDR1 SGHTA and CDR2 FQGNSA. V lost 1 base and J 6 bases, leaving 13 bases between the germline ends. CDR3 in DNA: TGTGCCAGCAGCTTAGGGGTTGGGCTAGCCAATGAGCAGTTCTTC. As protein: CASSLGVGLANEQFF.

This clonotype came up a few times. The genes are TRBV3-1 and TRBJ1-2; D call uncertain. CDR1 is LGHDT, CDR2 YNNKEL, per germline (reference sequence). The CDR3 consists of 12 residues. With 4 bases removed from V and 7 bases from J, the gap between germline ends came to 10 bases. The CDR3 DNA sequence: TGTGCCAGCAGCCGAGAGAGTGCTGGCTACACCTTC. Encoded protein: CASSRESAGYTF.

The genes are TRBV5-4 and TRBJ2-7; 9 nucleotides agree with TRBD2. Germline CDR1 and CDR2: SGHNT and YYREEE (reference sequence). With 4 bases clipped from V and 6 bases from J, the junction kept 20 bases outside the gene matches. This CDR3 comprises 18 residues. The CDR3 protein is CASSPGTSTSSLGAEQYF. The CDR3, as DNA: TGTGCCAGCAGCCCGGGGACTAGCACTTCCTCGTTGGGAGCCGAGCAGTACTTC.

This clonotype was counted between two and nine times. The V gene is TRBV5-6, the J gene TRBJ2-5, with D possibly matching TRBD1 (6 bases). The V gene lost 3 bases and the J gene lost 2 bases, with 8 bases spanning the gap. CDR3 length equals 13 residues. Germline CDR1 and CDR2: SGHDT and YYEEEE. The CDR3 spells CASSWGPQETQYF. The DNA of the CDR3 is TGTGCCAGCAGCTGGGGGCCGCAAGAGACCCAGTACTTC.

This clonotype occurred many times. The rearrangement links TRBV9 to TRBJ1-6; 7 nucleotides agree with TRBD1. V was clipped by 4 bases and J by 7 bases; unmatched bases: 8. The CDR3 extends over 15 amino acids. Germline V gene data show CDR1 as SGDLS and CDR2 as YYNGEE. The CDR3 sequence is CASSPLTGLNSPLHF. CDR3 nucleotides: TGTGCCAGCAGCCCCTTGACAGGGCTAAATTCACCCCTCCACTTT.

This clonotype came up a few times. The V and J genes are TRBV14 and TRBJ1-3; tentative D call: TRBD1 (5 bases). Trimming pared 3 bases from V and 2 bases from J, leaving 8 bases between. This CDR3 spans 14 amino acids. Germline lookup yields CDR1 SGHDN and CDR2 FVKESK. The CDR3 sequence is CASSHRVPGNTIYF. The CDR3 DNA sequence: TGTGCCAGCAGCCACAGGGTCCCTGGAAACACCATATATTTT.

This clonotype was observed a few times. This sequence joins TRBV19 and TRBJ2-5; possible D gene TRBD1, 5 bases. The CDR3 extends over 15 amino acids. Germline V CDR1 and CDR2: LNHDA, SQIVND (reference sequence). Trimming removed 3 bases from V and 1 base from J, with 12 bases in between. DNA for the CDR3: TGTGCCAGTAGTATCTCGGCAGGGCCCCAAGAGACCCAGTACTTC. Translation: CASSISAGPQETQYF.

This clonotype was detected a few times. The gene calls are TRBV28 and TRBJ2-1; 11 nucleotides align to TRBD1. CDR3 length equals 16 residues. Looked up from germline, CDR1 is MDHEN and CDR2 is SYDVKM. V lost 6 bases and J lost 6; bases outside the gene matches: 10. CDR3 DNA: TGTGCCAGCAGCGATCTCCCGGGACAGGGGGTCAATGAGCAGTTCTTC. This encodes CASSDLPGQGVNEQFF.

The V gene is TRBV12-3 or TRBV12-4, the J gene TRBJ2-2; D remains ambiguous. The CDR3 runs to 16 residues. The V end lost 3 bases, the J end lost 0 bases, and 11 bases lay between the germline ends. The DNA of the CDR3 is TGTGCCAGCAGTTTGTCGAGAAGGGCGAACACCGGGGAGCTGTTTTTT. Amino acid sequence: CASSLSRRANTGELFF.

This clonotype was recorded at least ten times. The chain couples TRBV12-3 or TRBV12-4 to TRBJ2-1; 11 bases line up with TRBD1. V was pared by 5 bases and J by 9 bases, with 12 bases of the junction left unmatched. The CDR3 extends over 16 amino acids. The CDR3 sequence is CASSRGQGARGSEQFF. CDR3 bases: TGTGCCAGCAGTCGAGGACAGGGGGCCCGGGGGTCTGAGCAGTTCTTC.